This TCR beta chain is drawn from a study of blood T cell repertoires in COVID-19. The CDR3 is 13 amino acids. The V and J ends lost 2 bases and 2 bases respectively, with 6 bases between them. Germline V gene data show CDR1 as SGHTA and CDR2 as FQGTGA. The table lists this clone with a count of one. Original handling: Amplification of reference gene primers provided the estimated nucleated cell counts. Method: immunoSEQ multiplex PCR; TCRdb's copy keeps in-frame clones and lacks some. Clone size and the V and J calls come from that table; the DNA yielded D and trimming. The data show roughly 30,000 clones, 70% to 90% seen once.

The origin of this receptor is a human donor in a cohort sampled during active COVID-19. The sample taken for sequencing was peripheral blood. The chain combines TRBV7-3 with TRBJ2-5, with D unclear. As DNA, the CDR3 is TGTGCCAGCAGCTTAGGCAATCAAGAGACCCAGTACTTC. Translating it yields CASSLGNQETQYF.